This paragraph covers one T cell receptor beta chain sequence. V lost 5 bases and J 1 base, leaving 3 bases between the germline ends. This CDR3 is 12 amino acids long. Germline V CDR1 and CDR2: MDHEN, SYDVKM. The data belong to a study of CD8+ T cells in alopecia areata. At the level of the study: Each of the treated patients was given oral tofacitinib, 5 to 10 mg twice daily, for moderate-to-severe alopecia areata. A 6-month period off drug followed tofacitinib, which lasted 6 to 18 months.

Alopecia areata patients provided lesional scalp punch biopsies and peripheral blood. Sorted out of PBMCs were CD4+ T cells and CD8+ T cells. Once RNA had been extracted, it was reverse transcribed into cDNA to act as the sequencing template. The protocol was immunoSEQ multiplex PCR, while the TCRdb copy is restricted to in-frame clones and leaves out a portion. The sample has tens of thousands of clones, approximately 60% seen once. The sequencing here drew on CD8+ T cells sorted from blood, taken at week 0. The chain links TRBV28 to TRBJ2-1, with D unclear. The receptor's source is a human donor with alopecia areata. CDR3 sequence (DNA): TGTGCCAGCAGTGAATCCTACAATGAGCAGTTCTTC. Protein: CASSESYNEQFF. The full variable domain, with the rest looked up from reference TRBV28 and TRBJ2-1, is DVKVTQSSRYLVKRTGEKVFLECVQDMDHENMFWYRQDPGLGLRLIYFSYDVKMKEKGDIPEGYSVSREKKERFSLILESASTNQTSMYLCASSESYNEQFFGPGTRLTVL.